Following are 32 T cell receptor beta chains from one sample sequenced in a study of OX40 agonist ivuxolimab in advanced cancers. Clones were sequenced by immunoSEQ multiplex PCR, and TCRdb holds only the in-frame ones, with some missing. The sample consists of about 77,000 clones, around 90% of them appearing once. The specimen comprised CD4+ or CD8+ T cells sorted from blood, sampled in a trial of the OX40 agonist ivuxolimab. The receptors originated from an adult with an advanced solid tumor such as melanoma, head and neck, liver or kidney cancer.

A single count supports this clone. The V and J genes are TRBV4-3 and TRBJ1-1, with a possible D match to TRBD1 (5 bases). CDR1 and CDR2 (germline): LGHNA, YSLEER. V was pared by 0 bases and J by 6 bases, with 11 bases between. This CDR3 has 14 amino acids. CDR3 sequence: CASSQDGGFPEAFF. The CDR3 DNA is TGCGCCAGCAGCCAAGACGGGGGATTCCCTGAAGCTTTCTTT.

This clone was detected only once. V gene TRBV5-5 combines with J gene TRBJ2-5; D is unresolved. The CDR3 loop spans 14 amino acids. The germline V gene has CDR1 SGHKS and CDR2 YYEKEE (reference sequence). Between the trimmed V and J ends, which lost 2 bases and 0 bases, there was a span of 8 bases. DNA of the CDR3: TGTGCCAGCAGCTTACGATCCTACCAAGAGACCCAGTACTTC. Protein product: CASSLRSYQETQYF.

J is TRBJ2-1 and V is TRBV9; 7 bases match TRBD2. The CDR3 covers 14 residues. CDR1 and CDR2 (germline): SGDLS, YYNGEE. J was trimmed by 8 bases and V by 4 bases; bases with no gene match: 9. For the CDR3, the DNA is TGTGCCAGCAGCCCTGGACTAGTTGCATATGAGCAGTTCTTC. Encoded protein: CASSPGLVAYEQFF.

The chain uses TRBV10-2 and TRBJ2-1, with D unresolved. V was clipped by 0 bases and J by 4 bases, with 4 bases between them. The CDR3 contains 13 residues. Germline lookup yields CDR1 WSHSY and CDR2 SAAADI. The CDR3 sequence: CASSESRYNEQFF. The CDR3 DNA is TGCGCCAGCAGTGAGTCGAGGTACAATGAGCAGTTCTTC.

This clone was counted a single time. The chain couples TRBV10-3 to TRBJ1-5; D possibly corresponds to TRBD1 (5 bases). Per the germline V gene, CDR1 is ENHRY and CDR2 is SYGVKD. The CDR3 contains 14 residues. V was clipped by 8 bases and J by 0 bases, with 11 bases between them. This CDR3 is CAISREHSNQPQHF. Here the CDR3 DNA reads TGTGCCATCTCCAGGGAGCATAGCAATCAGCCCCAGCATTTT.

The chain has TRBV6-5 and TRBJ1-5; tentatively, D is TRBD1 (6 bases). Trimming cost V 6 bases and J 0 bases, with 9 bases left between them. The germline CDR1 and CDR2 sequences are MNHEY and SVGAGI. This CDR3 region has 14 residues. The CDR3 here is CASSRTDSNQPQHF. As DNA, the CDR3 is TGTGCCAGCAGCCGGACAGATAGCAATCAGCCCCAGCATTTT.

CDR3 sequence (DNA): TGTGCCAGCAGCCGGACGTGGACAGGGGACTATGGCTACACCTTC. Protein sequence: CASSRTWTGDYGYTF. The chain employs TRBV13 and TRBJ1-2, with 9 bases fitting TRBD1. Germline values: CDR1 PRHDT, CDR2 FYEKMQ (reference sequence). CDR3 length: 15 amino acids. Losses at the gene ends were 5 bases for V and 3 bases for J; bases not matched to a gene: 7.

The chain couples TRBV5-5 to TRBJ2-5; D is possibly TRBD1 or TRBD2 (6 bases each). Per the germline V gene, CDR1 is SGHKS and CDR2 is YYEKEE (reference sequence). The CDR3 runs 13 residues. Trimming cost V 4 bases and J 5 bases, with 12 bases left between them. The CDR3: CASSPGGAETQYF. In DNA, the CDR3 is TGTGCCAGCAGCCCCGGGGGCGCGGAGACCCAGTACTTC. The full variable domain, its missing parts supplied by reference TRBV5-5 and TRBJ2-5, is DAGVTQSPTHLIKTRGQQVTLRCSPISGHKSVSWYQQVLGQGPQFIFQYYEKEERGRGNFPDRFSARQFPNYSSELNVNALLLGDSALYLCASSPGGAETQYFGPGTRLLVL.

This chain joins TRBV9 and TRBJ2-7, with 7 bases matching TRBD1. Germline V gene sequence: CDR1 SGDLS, CDR2 YYNGEE. V shed 0 bases, J shed 2 bases, and the junction held 8 bases outside the gene matches. The CDR3 consists of 16 residues. CDR3 nucleotide sequence: TGTGCCAGCAGCGTAGAAGGCAGGGGGATCCCCTACGAGCAGTACTTC. Protein product: CASSVEGRGIPYEQYF.

The V call is TRBV28, the J call TRBJ2-3; D may be TRBD1 (7 bases). Germline CDR1 reads MDHEN; CDR2 reads SYDVKM. With 2 bases removed from V and 6 bases from J, the gap between germline ends came to 12 bases. There are 14 residues in the CDR3. The CDR3 sequence is CASSLAEGADTQYF. The CDR3 region has the DNA TGTGCCAGCAGTTTAGCGGAGGGGGCGGATACGCAGTATTTT.

The V and J genes are TRBV19 and TRBJ2-3, with 9 bases identical to TRBD2. CDR1 and CDR2 from the germline V gene are LNHDA and SQIVND (reference sequence). V lost 5 bases and J lost 0; bases outside the gene matches: 6. The CDR3 is 16 residues long. The chain's CDR3 is CASSAGLAFSTDTQYF. The CDR3 bases are TGTGCCAGTAGTGCGGGACTAGCCTTCAGCACAGATACGCAGTATTTT.

The genes are TRBV7-8 and TRBJ2-2; possibly TRBD2 for D (6 bases). Trimming took 1 base from V and 5 from J, leaving 8 bases between them. Germline-derived CDR1 and CDR2 are SGHVS and FQNEAQ. This CDR3 is built from 14 residues. The CDR3 loop reads CASSLGSGTGELFF. CDR3 bases: TGTGCCAGCAGCTTAGGGAGCGGGACCGGGGAGCTGTTTTTT.

The chain joins TRBV9 to TRBJ2-3; 12 positions match TRBD2. The germline gives CDR1 SGDLS, CDR2 YYNGEE. The CDR3 totals 16 residues. The ends lost 2 bases at V and 3 bases at J; junction bases unmatched: 4. The DNA for the CDR3 is TGTGCCAGCAGCGTTACTAGCGGGAGGAGGACAGATACGCAGTATTTT. Translating gives CASSVTSGRRTDTQYF.

The gene calls are TRBV5-1 and TRBJ2-1; either TRBD1 or TRBD2 may fit D (6 bases each). Germline CDR1 and CDR2: SGHRS and YFSETQ. V was cut by 1 base and J by 5 bases, with 13 bases left in between. There are 15 residues in the CDR3. DNA of the CDR3: TGCGCCAGCAGCTTGAGTGGGGGGCCCGACAATGAGCAGTTCTTC. Protein product: CASSLSGGPDNEQFF.

V gene TRBV6-5 combines with J gene TRBJ1-1; TRBD1 is a possible D gene (6 bases). This CDR3 is 15 amino acids long. Trimming shortened V by 2 bases and J by 2 bases, and 12 bases separated the two germline ends. Germline CDR1 MNHEY, CDR2 SVGAGI. CDR3 protein: CASSYGPRGNTEAFF. DNA for the CDR3: TGTGCCAGCAGTTACGGCCCCAGGGGAAACACTGAAGCTTTCTTT.

The table lists this clone with a few counts. The genes are TRBV6-6 and TRBJ1-5, with TRBD1 as a possible D gene (6 bases). This CDR3 contains 15 residues. Trimming removed 4 bases from V and 3 bases from J, with 13 bases in between. The V gene's germline CDR1 is MNHNY and CDR2 SVGAGI (reference sequence). This chain's CDR3 is CASSSDRIANQPQHF. CDR3 in DNA: TGTGCCAGCAGTTCTGACAGGATTGCCAATCAGCCCCAGCATTTT.

This sequence joins TRBV4-1 and TRBJ2-7; D not resolved. Germline CDR1 and CDR2: MGHRA and YSYEKL. This CDR3 contains 13 residues. V gave up 2 bases and J gave up 3 bases, with 8 bases separating them. CDR3 in DNA: TGCGCCAGCAGCCAAACCTCGGGCTACGAGCAGTACTTC. Its translation: CASSQTSGYEQYF.

The V call is TRBV9, the J call TRBJ2-3; D uncertain. CDR3 length equals 15 residues. Germline assignment: CDR1 SGDLS and CDR2 YYNGEE. Trimming pared 0 bases from V and 3 bases from J, leaving 11 bases between. CDR3 protein: CASSVGVLGTDTQYF. The CDR3 nucleotides read TGTGCCAGCAGCGTAGGCGTCCTGGGGACAGATACGCAGTATTTT.

Comments on this clone: Within the sample, other DNA sequences also encode this same CDR3. DNA for the CDR3: TGCGCCAGCAGCCAAGATTCAGGCACAGATACGCAGTATTTT. It translates to CASSQDSGTDTQYF. This chain connects TRBV4-3 to TRBJ2-3; no definite D call. The CDR3 is made up of 14 amino acids. The germline gives CDR1 LGHNA, CDR2 YSLEER. V was clipped by 0 bases and J by 1 base, with 5 bases between them.

This chain uses TRBV10-3 with TRBJ2-2, with 11 bases fitting TRBD1. Per germline, CDR1 ENHRY and CDR2 SYGVKD. This CDR3 region has 18 residues. Trimming removed 6 bases from V and 4 bases from J; junction bases left unmatched: 13. CDR3 coding DNA: TGTGCCATCAGACCCGCCGTAGGGGACAGGGGGTCCACCGGGGAGCTGTTTTTT. Protein: CAIRPAVGDRGSTGELFF.

J is TRBJ2-7 and V is TRBV7-2; 10 nucleotides align to TRBD2. The CDR3 contains 14 residues. The J segment lost 6 bases and the V segment lost 5 bases, leaving 7 bases of the junction unmatched. The germline gives CDR1 SGHTA, CDR2 FQGNSA. The CDR3 region has the DNA TGTGCCAGCAGCATACTAGCGGGAAGCGGCGAGCAGTACTTC. As protein: CASSILAGSGEQYF.

V is TRBV5-6 and J is TRBJ1-1; tentatively, D is TRBD1 (5 bases). The CDR3 spans 15 residues. Between the trimmed V and J ends, which lost 5 bases and 7 bases, there was a span of 21 bases. The germline gives CDR1 SGHDT, CDR2 YYEEEE. The CDR3 region has the DNA TGTGCCAGCAGGTCAAGGCGGGGGAGCCTCGTTGAAGCTTTCTTT. This gives the protein CASRSRRGSLVEAFF.

This sequence joins TRBV5-1 and TRBJ2-7, with 8 bases fitting TRBD1. CDR1 and CDR2 from the germline V gene are SGHRS and YFSETQ. CDR3 length: 13 amino acids. Unmatched junction bases numbered 5, after V lost 5 bases and J lost 4 bases. CDR3 DNA sequence: TGCGCCAGCAGTTCGGGGGACAGGTACGAGCAGTACTTC. Residues: CASSSGDRYEQYF. Full variable domain (missing parts from reference TRBV5-1 and TRBJ2-7): KAGVTQTPRYLIKTRGQQVTLSCSPISGHRSVSWYQQTPGQGLQFLFEYFSETQRNKGNFPGRFSGRQFSNSRSEMNVSTLELGDSALYLCASSSGDRYEQYFGPGTRLTVT.

The chain has TRBV6-6 and TRBJ2-1; D ambiguous. This CDR3 has 12 residues. Trimming shortened V by 6 bases and J by 8 bases, and 11 bases separated the two germline ends. The germline V gene has CDR1 MNHNY and CDR2 SVGAGI (reference sequence). CDR3 nucleotides: TGTGCCAGCAGCTTTACAGAATATGAGCAGTTCTTC. As protein: CASSFTEYEQFF.

This rearrangement joins TRBV4-3 to TRBJ1-2, with D possibly matching TRBD1 (6 bases). Looked up from germline, CDR1 is LGHNA and CDR2 is YSLEER. The CDR3 totals 16 residues. V was shortened by 0 bases and J by 4 bases, with 15 bases between the two germline ends. CDR3 amino acids: CASSQDATGGLYGYTF. The CDR3 nucleotides read TGCGCCAGCAGCCAAGATGCGACAGGCGGGCTCTATGGCTACACCTTC.

This clone came up a few times. The chain employs TRBV6-1 and TRBJ1-2; D ambiguous. Germline V gives CDR1 MNHNS, CDR2 SASEGT. The CDR3 totals 18 residues. V was pared by 1 base and J by 4 bases, with 22 bases between. This CDR3 reads CASSEDRRRGRVAYGYTF. CDR3 DNA sequence: TGTGCCAGCAGTGAAGATAGGCGCCGGGGAAGGGTCGCCTATGGCTACACCTTC.

The chain recombines TRBV9 with TRBJ2-1; TRBD2 matches 16 bases. The CDR3 runs to 18 residues. With V trimmed by 4 bases and J by 2 bases, 6 bases remained unmatched. Germline loops: CDR1 SGDLS, CDR2 YYNGEE. CDR3 amino acids: CASSPGTSGRVAYNEQFF. The DNA of the CDR3 is TGTGCCAGCAGCCCCGGGACTAGCGGGAGGGTCGCCTACAATGAGCAGTTCTTC.

A few counts support this clone. The CDR3 DNA reads as TGTGCCAGCAGATCCGGGCTCAACTATGGCTACACCTTC. Protein: CASRSGLNYGYTF. The chain couples TRBV27 to TRBJ1-2; D unclear. Trimming removed 6 bases from V and 2 bases from J, with 10 bases in between. This CDR3 is 13 amino acids long. The germline V gene encodes CDR1 MNHEY and CDR2 SMNVEV (reference sequence).

CDR3 sequence (DNA): TGTGCCATACAAGGGCCTCGCACAGATACGCAGTATTTT. It translates to CAIQGPRTDTQYF. The chain joins TRBV28 to TRBJ2-3, with D uncertain. Deletions cut 10 bases from V and 1 base from J, with 12 bases between. Germline V gene sequence: CDR1 MDHEN, CDR2 SYDVKM. The CDR3 sequence is 13 residues long.

V gene TRBV9 combines with J gene TRBJ2-1, with 11 bases that match TRBD2. The V gene's germline CDR1 is SGDLS and CDR2 YYNGEE. Losses at the gene ends were 2 bases for V and 9 bases for J; bases not matched to a gene: 4. The CDR3 totals 14 residues. The CDR3 is CASSVSGGAFEQFF. The CDR3 DNA is TGTGCCAGCAGCGTTAGCGGGGGGGCCTTTGAGCAGTTCTTC.

This clone was counted once. CDR3 loop: CASSFYSGGDNEQFF. Here the CDR3 DNA reads TGTGCCAGCAGCTTTTATAGCGGGGGGGACAATGAGCAGTTCTTC. V gene TRBV7-9 combines with J gene TRBJ2-1; TRBD2 agrees at 11 bases. V gave up 3 bases and J gave up 5 bases; unmatched junction bases: 3. Germline CDR1 is SEHNR and CDR2 is FQNEAQ (reference sequence). This CDR3 spans 15 amino acids.

V and J are TRBV5-1 and TRBJ1-1; TRBD1 agrees at 7 bases. The CDR3 runs 14 residues. Germline V gene lookup returns CDR1 SGHRS and CDR2 YFSETQ. V dropped 4 bases and J dropped 1; count of bases not matched to a gene: 4. Here the CDR3 DNA reads TGCGCCAGCAGCCCTCGACAGGGGAACACTGAAGCTTTCTTT. This sequence encodes CASSPRQGNTEAFF.